These 12 T cell receptor beta chains came from one sample sequenced in a study of regulatory T cells in long-lasting Graves disease. Time point described: newly diagnosed GD, antithyroid drugs for less than 3 months. The TCR library used RNA extracted from PBMCs. Building of the TCR beta libraries involved iRepertoire HTBI primers and Arm-PCR of CDR3 regions. TCRdb analysed the multiplex PCR reads with MiXCR anew, one entry per CDR3 protein. The repertoire holds around 500,000 distinct CDR3 sequences, with 15% to 20% as singletons. The same data also went into a second study, on T cells in Graves' hyperthyroidism and ophthalmopathy.

This material consisted of peripheral blood mononuclear cells (PBMCs), taken at new diagnosis, from a patient treated with antithyroid drugs. Source of these receptors: a woman aged 35-60 years with Graves disease.

This clonotype turned up a few times. CDR3 in amino acids: CASSLIGTTATSYEQYF. The DNA for the CDR3 is TGCGCCAGCAGCTTGATTGGTACTACAGCTACCTCCTACGAGCAGTACTTC. V and J are TRBV5-1 and TRBJ2-7; D is undetermined. Germline V gives CDR1 SGHRS, CDR2 YFSETQ. V lost 1 base and J 0 bases, leaving 17 bases between the germline ends. The CDR3 runs to 17 residues.

The chain combines TRBV12-3 or TRBV12-4 with TRBJ1-2; TRBD1 matches at 9 bases. This CDR3 has 13 amino acids. V lost 6 bases, J lost 9 bases, and 8 bases stayed unmatched. The CDR3 loop reads CASSYKTGGSYTF. The CDR3 DNA reads TGTGCCAGCAGCTATAAAACAGGGGGCAGCTACACCTTC.

The sample holds a few counts of this clonotype. The V gene is TRBV3-1, the J gene TRBJ2-3, with TRBD2 matching 8 bases. Germline CDR1 LGHDT, CDR2 YNNKEL (reference sequence). The CDR3 has 16 amino acids. Trimming removed 10 bases from V and 1 base from J; junction bases left unmatched: 13. CDR3 in DNA: TGTGCCACCCTGGGCCGGACTAGCCTGGGCACAGATACGCAGTATTTT. As protein: CATLGRTSLGTDTQYF.

This clonotype has only a few counts. Mismatch with germline at one junction end may stem from a read error. V is TRBV7-7 and J is TRBJ2-1; TRBD2 is a possible D gene (6 bases). The CDR3 has 16 amino acids. Germline V gene lookup returns CDR1 SSHAT and CDR2 FNYEAQ (reference sequence). The CDR3, as DNA: TGTGCTAGCAGCCCCCGCCCCCGGGGGAGGTACAATGAGCAGTTCTTC. This encodes CASSPRPRGRYNEQFF.

This clonotype was counted many times. The chain carries TRBV30 and TRBJ1-4; possible D gene TRBD1, 6 bases. This CDR3 contains 15 residues. Deletions cut 3 bases from V and 6 bases from J, with 17 bases between. Germline CDR1 and CDR2: GTSNPN and SVGIG (reference sequence). This chain's CDR3 is CAWREQGLRDEKLFF. The CDR3 nucleotides are TGTGCCTGGAGGGAACAGGGATTACGGGATGAAAAACTGTTTTTT. Variable domain in full (rest from reference TRBV30 and TRBJ1-4): SQTIHQWPATLVQPVGSPLSLECTVEGTSNPNLYWYRQAAGRGLQLLFYSVGIGQISSEVPQNLSASRPQDRQFILSSKKLLLSDSGFYLCAWREQGLRDEKLFFGSGTQLSVL.

In this sample, this clonotype turned up a few times. The chain is built from TRBV7-9 and TRBJ2-5, with no clear D. Trimming pared 5 bases from V and 5 bases from J, leaving 18 bases between. The length of the CDR3 is 15 residues. The germline V gene has CDR1 SEHNR and CDR2 FQNEAQ (reference sequence). The CDR3 DNA reads TGTGCCAGCAGCCCGTTGGGTCAGGTCGTGGAGACCCAGTACTTC. Translation gives CASSPLGQVVETQYF.

This clonotype was counted at least ten times. V gene TRBV2 combines with J gene TRBJ1-5; the D is unclear. The V end lost 6 bases, the J end lost 0 bases, and 6 bases lay between the germline ends. CDR3 length: 13 residues. Germline values: CDR1 SNHLY, CDR2 FYNNEI. Here the CDR3 reads CASRMYSNQPQHF. As DNA, the CDR3 is TGTGCCAGCAGGATGTATAGCAATCAGCCCCAGCATTTT.

This clonotype was found once. The rearrangement uses TRBV29-1 and TRBJ2-1; tentatively, D is TRBD1 (5 bases). Per the germline V gene, CDR1 is SQVTM and CDR2 is ANQGSEA. This CDR3 comprises 13 residues. Trimming removed 4 bases at V and 7 bases at J, with 14 bases between. For the CDR3, the DNA is TGCAGCGTTGTTGGTCAGGGCCGAAATGAGCAGTTCTTC. It translates to CSVVGQGRNEQFF.

This clonotype showed up just a few times. The chain recombines TRBV5-1 with TRBJ2-1; 9 bases agree with TRBD2. V was pared by 4 bases and J by 3 bases, with 5 bases of the junction left unmatched. The CDR3 contains 15 residues. The V gene's germline CDR1 is SGHRS and CDR2 YFSETQ. The CDR3 spells CASSEPSGDYNEQFF. The DNA for the CDR3 is TGCGCCAGCAGCGAGCCTAGCGGGGACTACAATGAGCAGTTCTTC.

This clonotype was recorded many times. The V gene is TRBV2, the J gene TRBJ1-1; 8 bases agree with TRBD1. V dropped 9 bases and J dropped 4; count of bases not matched to a gene: 10. From germline, CDR1 is SNHLY and CDR2 FYNNEI. This CDR3 is built from 14 residues. This chain's CDR3 is CASHIRQGSTEAFF. Written as DNA, the CDR3 is TGTGCCAGTCATATTCGACAGGGGAGCACTGAAGCTTTCTTT.

This clonotype was found many times. This chain links TRBV7-9 with TRBJ2-2, with D unclear. V lost 5 bases and J 0 bases, leaving 10 bases between the germline ends. Germline CDR1 reads SEHNR; CDR2 reads FQNEAQ (reference sequence). This CDR3 region has 15 residues. Here the CDR3 DNA reads TGTGCCAGCAGCACCTTCGACGCGAACACCGGGGAGCTGTTTTTT. Its protein is CASSTFDANTGELFF.

This clonotype was recorded a few times. The chain employs TRBV5-1 and TRBJ2-1; D assignment may be TRBD1 or TRBD2 (5 bases each). The V gene lost 2 bases and the J gene lost 2 bases, with 14 bases spanning the gap. The CDR3 spans 16 residues. Per germline, CDR1 SGHRS and CDR2 YFSETQ. The CDR3 DNA is TGCGCCAGCAGCTTTGTTTTCCGGGACCCCTACAATGAGCAGTTCTTC. Its translation is CASSFVFRDPYNEQFF.